One and the same sample provided the 19 T cell receptor beta chains below, sequenced in a study of blood T cell repertoires in COVID-19. Clones were read by immunoSEQ multiplex PCR, and TCRdb kept only the in-frame ones, dropping some. The sample shows a few hundred thousand clones, around 88% of them seen only once. Sample: peripheral blood. These receptors all come from a man of 80 years or more with acute or convalescent COVID-19.

This chain uses TRBV11-2 with TRBJ1-1; 7 nucleotides line up with TRBD1. The CDR3 spans 16 residues. Trimming at V came to 1 base and at J to 5 bases, leaving 10 bases not matched to a gene. Germline loops: CDR1 SGHAT, CDR2 FQNNGV. Written as DNA, the CDR3 is TGTGCCAGCAGCTTAGCAGTACAGGGGAGAGGGACTGAAGCTTTCTTT. Translation gives CASSLAVQGRGTEAFF.

In the case of this clone: This sample also contains other DNA sequences that code for the same CDR3. J is TRBJ2-7 and V is TRBV7-2, with 11 bases lining up with TRBD2. Germline assignment: CDR1 SGHTA and CDR2 FQGNSA. The CDR3 is 15 residues long. After removal of 5 bases from V and 2 bases from J, the junction contained 5 bases not matched to a gene. CDR3 nucleotides: TGTGCCAGCAGCCTAGGACTAGCGGGCGCCTACGAGCAGTACTTC. It translates to CASSLGLAGAYEQYF.

The genes are TRBV21-1 and TRBJ1-1. TRBV21-1 is a listed pseudogene. The CDR3 spans 14 residues. CDR3 in amino acids: CASSKRERYTEAFF. In DNA form, the CDR3 reads TGTGCCAGCAGCAAGAGGGAGAGGTACACTGAAGCTTTCTTT.

The chain recombines TRBV7-2 with TRBJ1-1; 7 bases agree with TRBD1. This CDR3 region has 14 residues. The germline V gene has CDR1 SGHTA and CDR2 FQGNSA. Losses at the gene ends were 7 bases for V and 6 bases for J; bases not matched to a gene: 11. This CDR3 is CASTPGGGGSEAFF. The CDR3 DNA sequence: TGTGCCAGCACTCCGGGAGGGGGCGGCTCTGAAGCTTTCTTT.

The CDR3, as DNA: TGTGCCAGTAGTATAGCGGCGGGAGCGGAGACCCAGTACTTC. It is translated as CASSIAAGAETQYF. The chain recombines TRBV19 with TRBJ2-5, with 7 bases fitting TRBD2. Germline-derived CDR1 and CDR2 are LNHDA and SQIVND (reference sequence). The CDR3 extends over 14 amino acids. With V trimmed by 1 base and J by 5 bases, 4 bases remained unmatched. Full variable domain (remainder filled in from reference TRBV19 and TRBJ2-5): DGGITQSPKYLFRKEGQNVTLSCEQNLNHDAMYWYRQDPGQGLRLIYYSQIVNDFQKGDIAEGYSVSREKKESFPLTVTSAQKNPTAFYLCASSIAAGAETQYFGPGTRLLVL.

This sequence joins TRBV19 and TRBJ1-6; 7 positions match TRBD1. The CDR3 length is 15 residues. Trimming took 6 bases from V and 7 from J; bases not matched to a gene: 9. Germline V CDR1 and CDR2: LNHDA, SQIVND (reference sequence). The CDR3: CASSPQGVGNSPLHF. CDR3 in DNA: TGTGCCAGTAGCCCCCAGGGGGTCGGAAATTCACCCCTCCACTTT. The variable domain in full, completed from reference TRBV19 and TRBJ1-6, reads DGGITQSPKYLFRKEGQNVTLSCEQNLNHDAMYWYRQDPGQGLRLIYYSQIVNDFQKGDIAEGYSVSREKKESFPLTVTSAQKNPTAFYLCASSPQGVGNSPLHFGNGTRLTVT.

V is TRBV6-5 and J is TRBJ1-5, with 9 bases fitting TRBD1. V was clipped by 8 bases and J by 6 bases; unmatched bases: 11. Looked up from germline, CDR1 is MNHEY and CDR2 is SVGAGI. The CDR3 has 15 residues. The CDR3 nucleotides are TGTGCCAGCCGCCTAACCGGGACAGGGAGTCAGCCCCAGCATTTT. Amino acid sequence: CASRLTGTGSQPQHF.

The V call is TRBV18, the J call TRBJ2-2; 7 positions agree with TRBD1. The J segment lost 4 bases and the V segment lost 2 bases, leaving 7 bases of the junction unmatched. The CDR3 is 16 residues long. Germline CDR1 is KGHSH and CDR2 is LQKENI. CDR3: CASSPRQGTTTGELFF. CDR3 sequence (DNA): TGTGCCAGCTCACCAAGACAGGGCACGACCACCGGGGAGCTGTTTTTT.

The CDR3 sequence: CASSLVTGGVETQYF. The CDR3 DNA is TGTGCCAGCAGCTTAGTGACAGGGGGCGTGGAGACCCAGTACTTC. The rearrangement links TRBV7-2 to TRBJ2-5; 10 bases fit TRBD1. With 1 base clipped from V and 5 bases from J, the junction kept 4 bases outside the gene matches. This CDR3 has 15 residues. Germline V gene lookup returns CDR1 SGHTA and CDR2 FQGNSA.

The chain employs TRBV9 and TRBJ1-6; 10 bases fit TRBD1. J lost 7 bases, V lost 2 bases, and 6 bases had no gene match. Germline CDR1 and CDR2: SGDLS and YYNGEE. This CDR3 is 16 amino acids long. Here the CDR3 DNA reads TGTGCCAGCAGCGTCGGGACAGGGGCTACGAATTCACCCCTCCACTTT. It encodes CASSVGTGATNSPLHF.

This clone was picked up one time. DNA of the CDR3: TGCAGCGTTGACAACTCGGGACTAGCGGGAGGCTCCCTCTACAATGAGCAGTTCTTC. It translates to CSVDNSGLAGGSLYNEQFF. The chain carries TRBV29-1 and TRBJ2-1, with 15 bases matching TRBD2. The CDR3 consists of 19 residues. With V trimmed by 3 bases and J by 3 bases, 12 bases remained unmatched. Germline V gene lookup returns CDR1 SQVTM and CDR2 ANQGSEA.

This clone has only one observation. The rearrangement joins TRBV3-1 (or the pseudogene TRBV3-2) to TRBJ2-5; the D gene is possibly TRBD2 (5 bases). This CDR3 has 15 amino acids. The germline V gene has CDR1 LGHDT and CDR2 YNNKEL (reference sequence). Trimming shortened V by 3 bases and J by 5 bases, and 16 bases separated the two germline ends. CDR3 DNA sequence: TGTGCCAGCAGCCAGAATAGCGTGCGGTGGGAGACCCAGTACTTC. Amino acids: CASSQNSVRWETQYF.

The gene calls are TRBV2 and TRBJ1-2; 8 bases line up with TRBD1. J gave up 2 bases and V 10 bases, and 3 bases lay outside the gene matches. The CDR3 extends over 12 amino acids. The germline V gene encodes CDR1 SNHLY and CDR2 FYNNEI. This CDR3 is CATGQGNYGYTF. In DNA form, the CDR3 reads TGTGCCACCGGACAGGGAAACTATGGCTACACCTTC.

This clone was seen once. The rearrangement links TRBV5-6 to TRBJ2-7; no clear D gene. The CDR3 is 15 residues long. Germline loops: CDR1 SGHDT, CDR2 YYEEEE. V was cut by 0 bases and J by 0 bases, with 10 bases left in between. Here the CDR3 reads CASSLDWSLSYEQYF. The CDR3 coding sequence is TGTGCCAGCAGCTTGGATTGGAGCCTCTCCTACGAGCAGTACTTC.

The V gene is TRBV11-2, the J gene TRBJ1-2; 7 bases fit TRBD1. Unmatched junction bases numbered 9, after V lost 6 bases and J lost 2 bases. Germline V gene lookup returns CDR1 SGHAT and CDR2 FQNNGV. The CDR3 totals 15 residues. CDR3 sequence (DNA): TGTGCCAGCAGTTTATTCCCGGGACAGAACTATGGCTACACCTTC. This sequence encodes CASSLFPGQNYGYTF.

The chain carries TRBV28 and TRBJ2-3, with 9 bases aligning to TRBD2. In germline, CDR1 is MDHEN, CDR2 SYDVKM. The CDR3 is made up of 17 amino acids. Trimming took 1 base from V and 2 from J; bases not matched to a gene: 7. The CDR3 region has the DNA TGTGCCAGCAGTTTATATCAGGCGGGAGGGTACACAGATACGCAGTATTTT. It specifies CASSLYQAGGYTDTQYF.

This clone was observed a few times. This sequence joins TRBV7-9 and TRBJ1-2; no reliable D call. In germline, CDR1 is SEHNR, CDR2 FQNEAQ (reference sequence). The CDR3 extends over 14 amino acids. Trimming pared 3 bases from V and 10 bases from J, leaving 18 bases between. The CDR3 reads CASSLRFATEDYTF. CDR3 DNA: TGTGCCAGCAGCTTGAGATTCGCCACCGAAGACTACACCTTC.

This clone was seen only a few times. This chain connects TRBV6-5 to TRBJ1-4; D might be TRBD1 (6 bases). The V end was cut by 7 bases, the J end by 7 bases, with 16 bases between. The CDR3 spans 14 residues. In germline, CDR1 is MNHEY, CDR2 SVGAGI. The CDR3 bases are TGTGCCAGCAATACGGACAGCTGGAGTGAAAAACTGTTTTTT. It encodes CASNTDSWSEKLFF.

This clone has just one count. This sequence joins TRBV5-1 and TRBJ2-5; D perhaps matches TRBD2 (5 bases). Germline CDR1 and CDR2: SGHRS and YFSETQ. The V gene lost 4 bases and the J gene lost 2 bases, with 9 bases spanning the gap. This CDR3 has 13 residues. This CDR3 reads CASSRTLQETQYF. The CDR3 DNA reads TGCGCCAGCAGCCGGACTTTACAAGAGACCCAGTACTTC.